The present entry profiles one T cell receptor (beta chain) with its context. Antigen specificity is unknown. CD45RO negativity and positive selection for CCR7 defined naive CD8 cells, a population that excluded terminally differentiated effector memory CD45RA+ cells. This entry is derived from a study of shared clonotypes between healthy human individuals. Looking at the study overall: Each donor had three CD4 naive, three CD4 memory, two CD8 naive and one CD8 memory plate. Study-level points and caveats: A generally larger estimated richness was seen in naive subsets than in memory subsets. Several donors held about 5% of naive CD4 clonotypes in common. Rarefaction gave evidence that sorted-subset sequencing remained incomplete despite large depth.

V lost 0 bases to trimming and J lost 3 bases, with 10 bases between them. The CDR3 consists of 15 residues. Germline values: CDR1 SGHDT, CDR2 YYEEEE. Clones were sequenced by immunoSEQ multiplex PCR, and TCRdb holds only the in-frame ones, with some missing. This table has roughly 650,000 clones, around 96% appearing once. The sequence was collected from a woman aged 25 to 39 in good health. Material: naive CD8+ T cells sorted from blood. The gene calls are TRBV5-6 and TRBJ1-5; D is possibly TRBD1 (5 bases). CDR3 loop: CASSLVGQVNQPQHF. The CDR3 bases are TGTGCCAGCAGCTTGGTGGGGCAGGTCAATCAGCCCCAGCATTTT.